A single sample is the source of the 28 T cell receptor beta chains below, sequenced in a study of blood T cell repertoires in COVID-19 (TCRdb year 2020). Libraries were built with the immunoSEQ multiplex PCR assay. TCRdb retrieved this table from immuneACCESS and kept in-frame rearrangements only. Not all clones are present; in checked studies, unresolved V genes account for under half, and no reason is known for the remainder. Recorded for this sample are about 28,000 clones; about 90% of them occurred a single time. The ten top clones hold 9.3% of the sample. Sample: peripheral blood. Receptors were obtained from a human donor in a cohort sampled during active COVID-19.

This sequence joins TRBV20-1 and TRBJ1-1, with TRBD1 identical over 7 bases. This CDR3 has 11 amino acids. Germline CDR1 DFQATT, CDR2 SNEGSKA (reference sequence). V gave up 5 bases and J gave up 12 bases; unmatched junction bases: 9. CDR3 sequence reads: CSAFTGTVSFF. The CDR3 DNA is TGCAGTGCTTTCACCGGGACAGTTTCTTTCTTT.

The genes are TRBV6-5 and TRBJ1-4, with 9 bases aligning to TRBD1. Germline loops: CDR1 MNHEY, CDR2 SVGAGI. This CDR3 is built from 15 residues. The V segment lost 6 bases and the J segment 0 bases; nucleotides outside the gene matches: 2. The CDR3 bases are TGTGCCAGCAGAAGGACAGGGGCAACTAATGAAAAACTGTTTTTT. Amino acids: CASRRTGATNEKLFF.

The chain couples TRBV2 to TRBJ1-1, with 12 bases matching TRBD1. This CDR3 is built from 17 residues. The V segment lost 7 bases and the J segment 4 bases; nucleotides outside the gene matches: 13. Germline CDR1 SNHLY, CDR2 FYNNEI. DNA for the CDR3: TGTGCCAGCATCACCGGGACAGGGGGCTTCGCAGGCACTGAAGCTTTCTTT. It codes for CASITGTGGFAGTEAFF.

The genes are TRBV5-8 and TRBJ2-3; D might be TRBD2 (5 bases). This CDR3 region has 15 residues. Deletions cut 4 bases from V and 3 bases from J, with 15 bases between. Germline loops: CDR1 SGHTS, CDR2 YDEGEE. CDR3 sequence: CASSPVGGWTDTQYF. The CDR3 bases are TGTGCCAGCAGCCCTGTTGGAGGTTGGACAGATACGCAGTATTTT.

The chain joins TRBV18 to TRBJ2-2; 7 nucleotides match TRBD1. V was pared by 3 bases and J by 4 bases, with 5 bases of the junction left unmatched. CDR3 length: 15 amino acids. CDR1 KGHSH and CDR2 LQKENI come from the germline V gene. CDR3 sequence reads: CASSPPAGGTGELFF. The CDR3 bases are TGTGCCAGCTCACCGCCTGCAGGGGGCACCGGGGAGCTGTTTTTT.

DNA for the CDR3: TGTGCCAGTATGGGCCCTAATCAGCCCCAGCATTTT. Translated: CASMGPNQPQHF. The rearrangement links TRBV2 to TRBJ1-5; D unresolved. V gave up 9 bases and J gave up 4 bases, with 10 bases separating them. The length of the CDR3 is 12 residues. Germline assignment: CDR1 SNHLY and CDR2 FYNNEI.

This chain joins TRBV19 and TRBJ2-3, with D possibly TRBD2 on 5 matching bases. The CDR3 has 14 residues. Germline V gene data show CDR1 as LNHDA and CDR2 as SQIVND (reference sequence). V lost 1 base and J 2 bases, leaving 7 bases between the germline ends. In nucleotides, the CDR3 is TGTGCCAGTAGTATAGGAGGGATCACAGATACGCAGTATTTT. It yields the protein CASSIGGITDTQYF.

The rearrangement joins TRBV5-1 to TRBJ1-1, with D maybe TRBD1 (6 bases). This CDR3 has 13 amino acids. V lost 4 bases, J lost 8 bases, and 15 bases lay in between. Germline values: CDR1 SGHRS, CDR2 YFSETQ. CDR3 nucleotides: TGCGCCAGCAGCAGATACAGGGAGAACGAAGCTTTCTTT. This gives the protein CASSRYRENEAFF.

V and J are TRBV18 and TRBJ2-1; TRBD1 aligns across 9 bases. The CDR3 covers 14 residues. The germline gives CDR1 KGHSH, CDR2 LQKENI. The J segment lost 10 bases and the V segment lost 3 bases, leaving 7 bases of the junction unmatched. The CDR3 protein is CASSPRTGAGEQFF. The CDR3 nucleotides read TGTGCCAGCTCACCCAGGACAGGGGCGGGCGAGCAGTTCTTC.

This clone was recorded only once. This sequence joins TRBV2 and TRBJ2-3; the match to TRBD2 covers 11 bases. Germline-derived CDR1 and CDR2 are SNHLY and FYNNEI. The CDR3 is made up of 15 amino acids. V lost 5 bases to trimming and J lost 5 bases; unmatched junction nucleotides: 6. CDR3 residues: CASSPSGGWKDTQYF. The CDR3 bases are TGTGCCAGCAGTCCTAGCGGGGGGTGGAAAGATACGCAGTATTTT.

V and J are TRBV5-1 and TRBJ2-3; D possibly corresponds to TRBD2 (6 bases). V shed 1 base and J shed 0 bases, with 12 bases lying between them. Per the germline V gene, CDR1 is SGHRS and CDR2 is YFSETQ. CDR3 length: 16 residues. The CDR3 nucleotides read TGCGCCAGCAGCTTGTTAGGCGGGATGAGCACAGATACGCAGTATTTT. Protein product: CASSLLGGMSTDTQYF. Looking up the rest from reference TRBV5-1 and TRBJ2-3 gives the full variable domain: KAGVTQTPRYLIKTRGQQVTLSCSPISGHRSVSWYQQTPGQGLQFLFEYFSETQRNKGNFPGRFSGRQFSNSRSEMNVSTLELGDSALYLCASSLLGGMSTDTQYFGPGTRLTVL.

CDR3 nucleotides: TGTGCCAGCAGTTCCCGCCGGGAGCAGTACTTC. It encodes CASSSRREQYF. The chain is built from TRBV6-5 and TRBJ2-7; no firm D call. Trimming took off 4 bases at V and 7 bases at J, with 8 bases between the two ends. CDR3 length equals 11 residues. CDR1 and CDR2 from the germline V gene are MNHEY and SVGAGI.

DNA for the CDR3: TGTGCCAGCAGTGACACTCGACAGACAGAGCAGTTCTTC. It yields the protein CASSDTRQTEQFF. V is TRBV6-1 and J is TRBJ2-1, with D possibly being TRBD1 (5 bases). The CDR3 contains 13 residues. V lost 3 bases to trimming and J lost 10 bases, with 13 bases between them. Germline CDR1 reads MNHNS; CDR2 reads SASEGT.

The chain carries TRBV4-2 and TRBJ2-5; 7 bases align to TRBD2. V was clipped by 0 bases and J by 5 bases; unmatched bases: 15. Germline CDR1 and CDR2: LGHNA and YNFKEQ. This CDR3 is built from 18 residues. CDR3 nucleotides: TGTGCCAGCAGCCAAGATTTTGGCGGAAGTCGCGGGGGTGAGACCCAGTACTTC. The encoded protein is CASSQDFGGSRGGETQYF.

V and J are TRBV12-5 and TRBJ1-1; the D is unclear. The CDR3 extends over 13 amino acids. CDR1 is LGHNT and CDR2 is FRNRAP in the germline V gene. The germline V and J ends were trimmed by 6 bases and 3 bases, with 11 bases remaining between them. The CDR3 spells CASGRTGYTEAFF. CDR3 DNA: TGTGCTAGTGGCCGAACGGGGTACACTGAAGCTTTCTTT.

The CDR3 sequence: CASTVDMQPQHF. The CDR3 region has the DNA TGTGCCAGCACCGTGGACATGCAGCCCCAGCATTTT. The chain carries TRBV2 and TRBJ1-5; a weak D match, TRBD1 (5 bases). The length of the CDR3 is 12 residues. Germline CDR1 reads SNHLY; CDR2 reads FYNNEI. Trimming left V 7 bases short and J 7 bases short, with 11 bases between.

This clone came up a few times. V usage is TRBV3-1 (or the pseudogene TRBV3-2) and J usage is TRBJ2-3; D may be TRBD2 (6 bases). The CDR3 loop spans 15 amino acids. CDR1 and CDR2 (germline): LGHDT, YNNKEL (reference sequence). Trimming took 2 bases from V and 6 from J, leaving 15 bases between them. The CDR3 loop is CASSQMAGGTDTQYF. The CDR3 nucleotides read TGTGCCAGCAGCCAAATGGCTGGCGGGACTGATACGCAGTATTTT.

The J gene is TRBJ2-1, the V gene TRBV4-1, with 7 bases aligning to TRBD2. The CDR3 covers 16 residues. Germline V gene lookup returns CDR1 MGHRA and CDR2 YSYEKL. The trim removed 0 bases at V and 4 bases at J, leaving 6 bases unmatched. The CDR3 DNA is TGCGCCAGCAGCCAAGATGGCGGGGGATCGTACAATGAGCAGTTCTTC. Amino acid sequence: CASSQDGGGSYNEQFF.

The chain recombines TRBV5-4 with TRBJ2-3; 8 positions match TRBD1. Germline V gene lookup returns CDR1 SGHNT and CDR2 YYREEE (reference sequence). The J segment lost 6 bases and the V segment lost 2 bases, leaving 2 bases of the junction unmatched. The CDR3 runs to 13 residues. DNA of the CDR3: TGTGCCAGCAGCTTCGGGACAGGTGATACGCAGTATTTT. This sequence encodes CASSFGTGDTQYF.

The chain is built from TRBV19 and TRBJ2-5; D not certain. V was pared by 5 bases and J by 5 bases, with 12 bases between. The CDR3 totals 13 residues. Germline V gives CDR1 LNHDA, CDR2 SQIVND (reference sequence). The CDR3 region is CASSPSARETQYF. CDR3 coding DNA: TGTGCCAGTAGTCCCAGCGCGAGGGAGACCCAGTACTTC.

This clone has a single count. The gene calls are TRBV19 and TRBJ2-7; a possible D gene is TRBD2 (6 bases). This CDR3 spans 15 amino acids. Trimming left V 3 bases short and J 3 bases short, with 15 bases between. The germline CDR1 and CDR2 sequences are LNHDA and SQIVND (reference sequence). CDR3 amino acids: CASSMGRDSRYEQYF. The CDR3 region has the DNA TGTGCCAGTAGTATGGGCCGGGACTCCCGCTACGAGCAGTACTTC.

The chain employs TRBV27 and TRBJ1-6; D not certain. Germline lookup yields CDR1 MNHEY and CDR2 SMNVEV (reference sequence). There are 15 residues in the CDR3. Trimming removed 6 bases at V and 0 bases at J, with 9 bases between. Written as DNA, the CDR3 is TGTGCCAGCAGGACACCGAGCTCCTATAATTCACCCCTCCACTTT. Translating it yields CASRTPSSYNSPLHF.

The chain employs TRBV19 and TRBJ2-2; 7 bases line up with TRBD2. Losses at the gene ends were 3 bases for V and 5 bases for J; bases not matched to a gene: 6. The CDR3 sequence is 15 residues long. CDR1 is LNHDA and CDR2 is SQIVND in the germline V gene (reference sequence). CDR3 in amino acids: CASSIRDYLTGELFF. Written as DNA, the CDR3 is TGTGCCAGTAGTATCCGGGACTACCTTACCGGGGAGCTGTTTTTT.

In its sample, this clone was seen once. The rearrangement uses TRBV3-1 (or the pseudogene TRBV3-2) and TRBJ2-5; D call uncertain. The germline V gene has CDR1 LGHDT and CDR2 YNNKEL (reference sequence). Deletions cut 1 base from V and 3 bases from J, with 18 bases between. The CDR3 consists of 17 residues. The CDR3 DNA is TGTGCCAGCAGCCAAGGAAATCAGGCCAGATGGGAAGAGACCCAGTACTTC. This gives the protein CASSQGNQARWEETQYF.

The rearrangement uses TRBV3-1 (or the pseudogene TRBV3-2) and TRBJ2-5; TRBD1 agrees at 9 bases. The CDR3 has 17 amino acids. J was trimmed by 5 bases and V by 3 bases; bases with no gene match: 13. Germline lookup yields CDR1 LGHDT and CDR2 YNNKEL (reference sequence). In nucleotides, the CDR3 is TGTGCCAGCAGCCACAGGACAGGGGCCCCGACTTGGGAGACCCAGTACTTC. Protein sequence: CASSHRTGAPTWETQYF.

The chain recombines TRBV19 with TRBJ2-3; 11 nucleotides align to TRBD1. CDR1 and CDR2 (germline): LNHDA, SQIVND (reference sequence). There are 16 residues in the CDR3. The ends lost 4 bases at V and 4 bases at J; junction bases unmatched: 7. CDR3 nucleotide sequence: TGTGCCAGTAGTACCCGGACAGGGGGCAATGCAGATACGCAGTATTTT. Amino acid sequence: CASSTRTGGNADTQYF.

DNA of the CDR3: TGTGCCAGCAGCCAAGAGCGGGAGAGGGGACTAGCGAGGCTTAAGCAGTACTTC. Protein sequence: CASSQERERGLARLKQYF. The chain has TRBV14 and TRBJ2-7, with 10 bases that match TRBD2. V dropped 0 bases and J dropped 8; count of bases not matched to a gene: 16. The CDR3 has 18 amino acids. CDR1 SGHDN and CDR2 FVKESK come from the germline V gene.

The chain joins TRBV5-6 to TRBJ1-4; the match to TRBD1 covers 7 bases. The trim removed 5 bases at V and 8 bases at J, leaving 9 bases unmatched. CDR1 and CDR2 (germline): SGHDT, YYEEEE. The CDR3 loop spans 14 amino acids. The CDR3 region is CASRSQGKGEKLFF. DNA for the CDR3: TGTGCCAGCAGGTCACAGGGGAAAGGGGAAAAACTGTTTTTT.